This TCR beta chain is drawn from a study of identical twins (dated by TCRdb to the mid-2010s). In the study overall: TCR alpha and beta repertoires from monozygotic twins, unrelated adults of various ages and cord blood were deep-sequenced to test whether fetal clonotypes persist. To rule out contamination, replicate twin experiments were performed at different times with different library preparation protocols.

Results the study describes overall, beyond this receptor: Compared with coincidental sharing between unrelated individuals, out-of-frame TCR alpha sequences shared between twins showed an excess of sequences with low generation probability. Zero-insertion analyses could be partly confounded by invariant T cells such as MAIT and iNKT, though diverse VJ usage argued against such confounding for most clonotypes. In monozygotic twins, out-of-frame TCR alpha sharing was systematically underestimated by recombination models, although the models agreed with sharing between unrelated individuals. In beta out-of-frame sequences, excess twin sharing was weaker, because having fewer shared sequences lowered the signal-to-noise ratio. Fewer insertions were carried by abundant cord blood beta clonotypes, a similar but weaker trend appeared in young adult naive repertoires, and no such trend appeared in memory repertoires. Conclusions relied on cross-sectional statistical analysis, since the same donors could not be followed over many years.

Receptor amplification or capture employed 5' RACE. The instrument given in TCRdb is Illumina HiSeq 2000. Template switching introduced a universal primer binding site; the final cDNA contained a unique molecular identifier, enabling accurate counting of TCR cDNA molecules. First-strand cDNA for TCR alpha and beta chains was synthesized from specific primers in the conserved constant-segment region. To control for contamination, each cDNA library was double barcoded with a SMART-Mk sample barcode plus Illumina barcodes. TruSeq adapter sequences along with Illumina sample barcodes were introduced in two successive PCR steps. The Illumina HiSeq platform was used with custom primers to sequence TCR alpha and beta cDNA libraries. The authors processed their data as follows. MiGEC was used to process raw reads and extract unique molecular identifiers, and MiXCR was used to find CDR3 positions. Recombination models were inferred per individual with the repgenHMM and IGoR tools using an EM algorithm. The tcR package in R was used for shared clonotype analysis, with sharing normalized by the product of cloneset sizes. To study raw recombination without the effects of thymic and clonal selection, out-of-frame nonproductive sequences were analyzed. Clones were called with MiXCR by TCRdb after fastp trimmed the public reads at Q25, and only in-frame beta chains were retained. CDR3 protein sequences are deduplicated, and each keeps its most common genes and DNA. These V and J calls rely on TCRdb rather than the paper's analysis. For this sample the table gives a few hundred thousand distinct CDR3 sequences, of which roughly 8% were detected only once. The top ten constitute less than 4% of the sample.

Only healthy Caucasian donors were included. The twin cohort consisted of three pairs of female monozygotic twins, all aged roughly 18 to 30 years. Positive isolation kits from Invitrogen were used to isolate the CD4+ and CD8+ T cell populations. Germline trimming amounts to 0 bases on V and 0 bases on J, with 9 as the count of junction bases outside the gene matches. For CDR1 and CDR2, the germline V gene lists SNHLY and FYNNEI. Spanning cysteine to phenylalanine, the CDR3 consists of 19 amino acids. Only the CDR3 DNA stays, 57 bases, in frame from base 1. Comments on this clonotype: Its antigen is unknown. It has no much larger one-base neighbor in the sample; base qualities were not kept.

These sequences were also reported in another study, on yellow fever vaccine responses in identical twins. That second report states: The authors reported that the T cell response to vaccination in identical twins appeared partly convergent and partly personalized. The study precisely tracked vaccine-responding T cell clones in identical twins.

The chain joins TRBV2 to TRBJ2-3; TRBD2 fits 10 bases in the junction. The sequence was obtained from a young woman in good health. Sequencing input: CD8+ T cells sorted from blood. The CDR3 reads as follows: CASSEALQAGGPSTDTQYF. DNA sequence: TGTGCCAGCAGTGAAGCGCTTCAAGCGGGGGGGCCGAGCACAGATACGCAGTATTTT.